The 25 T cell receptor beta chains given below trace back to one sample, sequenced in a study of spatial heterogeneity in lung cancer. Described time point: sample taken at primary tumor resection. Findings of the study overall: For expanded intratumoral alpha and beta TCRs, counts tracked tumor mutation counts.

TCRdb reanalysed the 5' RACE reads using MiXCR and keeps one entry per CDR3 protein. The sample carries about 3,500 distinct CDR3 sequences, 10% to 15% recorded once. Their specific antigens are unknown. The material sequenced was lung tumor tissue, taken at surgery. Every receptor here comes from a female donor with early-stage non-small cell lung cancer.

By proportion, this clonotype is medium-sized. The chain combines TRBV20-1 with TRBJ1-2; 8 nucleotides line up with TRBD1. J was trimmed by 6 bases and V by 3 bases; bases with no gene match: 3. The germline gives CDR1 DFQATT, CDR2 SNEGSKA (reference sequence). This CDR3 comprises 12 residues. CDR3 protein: CSARDRADGYTF. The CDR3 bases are TGCAGTGCTAGGGACAGGGCAGATGGCTACACCTTC.

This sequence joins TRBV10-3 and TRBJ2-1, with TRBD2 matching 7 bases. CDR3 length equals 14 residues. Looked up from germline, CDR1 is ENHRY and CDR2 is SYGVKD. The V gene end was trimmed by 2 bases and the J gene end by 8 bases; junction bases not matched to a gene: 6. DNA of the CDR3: TGTGCCATCAGTGAGCCGGAGACTAGCTATGAGCAGTTCTTC. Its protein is CAISEPETSYEQFF.

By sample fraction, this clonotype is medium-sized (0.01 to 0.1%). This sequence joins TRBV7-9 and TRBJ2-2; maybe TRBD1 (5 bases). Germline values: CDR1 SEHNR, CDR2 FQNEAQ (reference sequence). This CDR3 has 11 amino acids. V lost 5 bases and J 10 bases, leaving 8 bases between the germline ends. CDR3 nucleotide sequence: TGTGCCAGCAGCCCAGGGTTGGAGCTGTTTTTT. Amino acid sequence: CASSPGLELFF.

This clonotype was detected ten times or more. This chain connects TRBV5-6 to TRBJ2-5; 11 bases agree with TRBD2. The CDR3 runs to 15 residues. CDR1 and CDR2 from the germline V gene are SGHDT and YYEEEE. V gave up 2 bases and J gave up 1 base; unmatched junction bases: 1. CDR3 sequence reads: CASSLLAGAQETQYF. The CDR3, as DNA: TGTGCCAGCAGCTTACTAGCGGGGGCCCAAGAGACCCAGTACTTC.

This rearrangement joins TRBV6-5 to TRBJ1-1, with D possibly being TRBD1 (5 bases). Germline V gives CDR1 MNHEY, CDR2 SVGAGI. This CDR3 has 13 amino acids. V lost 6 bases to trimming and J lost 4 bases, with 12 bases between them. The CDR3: CASSRTRGTEAFF. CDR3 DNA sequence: TGTGCCAGCAGCCGAACGAGGGGCACTGAAGCTTTCTTT.

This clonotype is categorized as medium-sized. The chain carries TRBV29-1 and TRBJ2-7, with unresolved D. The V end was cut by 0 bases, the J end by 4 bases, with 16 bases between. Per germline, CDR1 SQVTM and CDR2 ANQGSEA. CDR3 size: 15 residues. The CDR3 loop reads CSVEDSGRPPYEQYF. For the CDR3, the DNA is TGCAGCGTTGAAGATTCCGGCAGGCCCCCTTACGAGCAGTACTTC.

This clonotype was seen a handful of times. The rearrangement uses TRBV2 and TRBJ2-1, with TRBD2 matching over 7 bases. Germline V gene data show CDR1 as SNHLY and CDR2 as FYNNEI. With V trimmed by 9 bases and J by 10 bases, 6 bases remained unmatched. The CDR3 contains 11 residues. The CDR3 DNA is TGTGCCAGTTCGGTACTAGCGGAGCAGTTCTTC. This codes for CASSVLAEQFF. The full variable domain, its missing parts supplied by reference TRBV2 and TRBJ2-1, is EPEVTQTPSHQVTQMGQEVILRCVPISNHLYFYWYRQILGQKVEFLVSFYNNEISEKSEIFDDQFSVERPDGSNFTLKIRSTKLEDSAMYFCASSVLAEQFFGPGTRLTVL.

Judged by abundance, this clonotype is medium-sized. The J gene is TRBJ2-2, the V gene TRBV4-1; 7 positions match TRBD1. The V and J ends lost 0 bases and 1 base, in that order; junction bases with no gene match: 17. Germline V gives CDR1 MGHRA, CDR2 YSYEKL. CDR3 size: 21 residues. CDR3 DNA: TGCGCCAGCAGCCAAGATAGGGTACAGGGACAGCCAGGAAAGAACACCGGGGAGCTGTTTTTT. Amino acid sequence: CASSQDRVQGQPGKNTGELFF.

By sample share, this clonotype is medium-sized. In nucleotides, the CDR3 is TGTGCCAGCAGTTCCGTATCTGGGGCCAACGTCCTGACTTTC. Protein product: CASSSVSGANVLTF. The chain carries TRBV12-3 or TRBV12-4 and TRBJ2-6, with no clear D. V was trimmed by 4 bases and J by 1 base, leaving 5 bases between them. CDR3 length equals 14 residues.

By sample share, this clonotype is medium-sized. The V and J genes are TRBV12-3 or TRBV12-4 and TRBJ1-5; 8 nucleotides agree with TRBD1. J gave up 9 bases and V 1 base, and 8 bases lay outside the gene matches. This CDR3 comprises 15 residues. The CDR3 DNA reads TGTGCCAGCAGTTTAGGGACAGGGACGGCCCGGCCCCAGCATTTT. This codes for CASSLGTGTARPQHF.

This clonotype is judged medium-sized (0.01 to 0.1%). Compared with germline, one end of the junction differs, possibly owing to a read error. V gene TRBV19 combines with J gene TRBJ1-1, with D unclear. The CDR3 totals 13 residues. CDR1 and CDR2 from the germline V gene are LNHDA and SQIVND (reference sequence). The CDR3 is CASSRGGGTEVFF. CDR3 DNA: TGTGCCAGTAGTAGGGGAGGCGGCACTGAAGTTTTCTTT.

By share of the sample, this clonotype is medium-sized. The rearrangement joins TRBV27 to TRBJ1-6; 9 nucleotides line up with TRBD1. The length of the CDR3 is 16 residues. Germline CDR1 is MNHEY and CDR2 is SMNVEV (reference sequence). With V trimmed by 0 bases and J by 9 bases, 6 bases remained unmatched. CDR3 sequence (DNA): TGTGCCAGCAGTTTATCGTCGGGACAGGGTCGTTCACCCCTCCACTTT. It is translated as CASSLSSGQGRSPLHF.

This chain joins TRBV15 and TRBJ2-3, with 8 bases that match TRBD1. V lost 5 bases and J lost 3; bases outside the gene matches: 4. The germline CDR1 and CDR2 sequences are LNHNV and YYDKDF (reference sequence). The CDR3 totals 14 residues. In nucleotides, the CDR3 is TGTGCCACCAGCCTTCGGACAGGGACAGATACGCAGTATTTT. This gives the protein CATSLRTGTDTQYF.

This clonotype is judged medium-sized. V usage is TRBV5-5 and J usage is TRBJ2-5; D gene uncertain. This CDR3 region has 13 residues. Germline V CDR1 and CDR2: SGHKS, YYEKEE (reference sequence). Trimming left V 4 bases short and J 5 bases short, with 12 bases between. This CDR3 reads CASSVGSRETQYF. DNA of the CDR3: TGTGCCAGCAGCGTAGGGTCTAGGGAGACCCAGTACTTC.

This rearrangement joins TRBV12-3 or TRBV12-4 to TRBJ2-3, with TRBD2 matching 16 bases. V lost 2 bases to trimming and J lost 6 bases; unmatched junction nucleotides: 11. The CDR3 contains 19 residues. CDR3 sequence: CASSLISGLAGGFIDTQYF. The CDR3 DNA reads TGTGCCAGCAGTTTAATCTCGGGACTAGCGGGAGGGTTTATCGATACGCAGTATTTT.

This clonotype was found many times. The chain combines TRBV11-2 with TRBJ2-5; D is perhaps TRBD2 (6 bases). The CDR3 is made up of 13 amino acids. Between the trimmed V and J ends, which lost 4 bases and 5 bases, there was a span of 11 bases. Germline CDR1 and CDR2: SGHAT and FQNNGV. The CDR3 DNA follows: TGTGCCAGCAGCTCGGGACTCGGGGAGACCCAGTACTTC. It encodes CASSSGLGETQYF.

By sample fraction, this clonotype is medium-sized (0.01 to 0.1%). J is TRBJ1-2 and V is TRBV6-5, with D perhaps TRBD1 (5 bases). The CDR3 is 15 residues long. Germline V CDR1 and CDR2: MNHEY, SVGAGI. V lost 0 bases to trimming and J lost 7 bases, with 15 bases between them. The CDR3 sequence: CASSYSAGVPLGYTF. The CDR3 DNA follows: TGTGCCAGCAGTTACTCGGCGGGGGTCCCTCTTGGCTACACCTTC.

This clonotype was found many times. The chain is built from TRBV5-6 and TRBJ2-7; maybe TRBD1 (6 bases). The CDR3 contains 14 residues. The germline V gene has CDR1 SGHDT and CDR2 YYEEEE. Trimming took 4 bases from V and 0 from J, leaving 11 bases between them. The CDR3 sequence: CASSPTGFSYEQYF. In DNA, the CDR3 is TGTGCCAGCAGCCCGACAGGATTCTCCTACGAGCAGTACTTC.

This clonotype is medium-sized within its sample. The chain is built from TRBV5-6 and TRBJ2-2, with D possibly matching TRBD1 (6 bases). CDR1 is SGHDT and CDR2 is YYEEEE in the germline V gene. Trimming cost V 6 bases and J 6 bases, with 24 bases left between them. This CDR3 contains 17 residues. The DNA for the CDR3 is TGTGCCAGCAACGATGCCTATAGGGGGAGAGGAGCCGGGGAGCTGTTTTTT. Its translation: CASNDAYRGRGAGELFF.

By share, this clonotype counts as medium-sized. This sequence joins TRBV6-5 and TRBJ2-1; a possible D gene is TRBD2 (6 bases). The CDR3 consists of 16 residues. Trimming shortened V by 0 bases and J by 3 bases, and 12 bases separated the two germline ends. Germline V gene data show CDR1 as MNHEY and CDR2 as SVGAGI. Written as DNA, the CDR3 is TGTGCCAGCAGTTACTCGGAGGAGCGGGTCTACAATGAGCAGTTCTTC. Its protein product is CASSYSEERVYNEQFF.

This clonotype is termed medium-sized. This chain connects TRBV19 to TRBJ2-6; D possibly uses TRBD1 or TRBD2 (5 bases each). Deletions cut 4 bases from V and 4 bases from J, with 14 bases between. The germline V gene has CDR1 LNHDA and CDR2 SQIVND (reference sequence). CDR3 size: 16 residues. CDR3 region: CASSTGSAPGANVLTF. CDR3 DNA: TGTGCCAGTAGTACAGGGAGCGCCCCCGGGGCCAACGTCCTGACTTTC.

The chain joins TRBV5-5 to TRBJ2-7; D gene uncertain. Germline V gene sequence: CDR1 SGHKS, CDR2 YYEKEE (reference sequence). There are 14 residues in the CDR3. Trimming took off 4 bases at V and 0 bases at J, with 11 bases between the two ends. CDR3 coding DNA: TGTGCCAGCAGCCTCGGGCCTCTCTCCTACGAGCAGTACTTC. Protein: CASSLGPLSYEQYF.

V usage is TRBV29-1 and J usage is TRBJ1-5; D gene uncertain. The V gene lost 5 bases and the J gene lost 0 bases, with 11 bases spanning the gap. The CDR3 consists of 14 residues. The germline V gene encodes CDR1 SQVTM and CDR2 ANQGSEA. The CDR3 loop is CSVRGRDSNQPQHF. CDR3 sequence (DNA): TGCAGCGTTCGCGGGCGGGATAGCAATCAGCCCCAGCATTTT.

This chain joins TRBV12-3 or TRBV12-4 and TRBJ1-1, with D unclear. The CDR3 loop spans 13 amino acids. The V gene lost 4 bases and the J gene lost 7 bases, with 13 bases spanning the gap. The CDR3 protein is CASSSPPVFEAFF. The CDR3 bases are TGTGCCAGCAGTTCCCCTCCGGTGTTTGAAGCTTTCTTT.

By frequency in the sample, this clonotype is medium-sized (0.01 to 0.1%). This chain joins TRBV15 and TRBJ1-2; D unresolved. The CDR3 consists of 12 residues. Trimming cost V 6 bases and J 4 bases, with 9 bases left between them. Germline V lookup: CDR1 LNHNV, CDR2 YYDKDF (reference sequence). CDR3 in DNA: TGTGCCACCAGATCAGAGGGCTATGGCTACACCTTC. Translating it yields CATRSEGYGYTF.